What follows are 14 T cell receptor beta chains derived from one specimen sequenced in a study of T-cell memory formation after mild COVID-19. TCRdb ran MiXCR on the 5' RACE reads and lists one entry per CDR3 protein. The repertoire includes about 360,000 distinct CDR3 sequences, 10% to 15% of them detected once, and over 20% sits in the top ten. Sequencing was performed on PBMCs or a T cell subset sorted from them (not recorded which). The receptors stem from a man between 18 and 29 years old who had mild COVID-19 (a few samples of this study predate the infection). Cell type and time point are not known.

This clonotype was seen a few times. This chain uses TRBV7-2 with TRBJ2-1; the D call may be TRBD1 or TRBD2 (5 bases each). Germline V gives CDR1 SGHTA, CDR2 FQGNSA. Trimming shortened V by 1 base and J by 7 bases, and 14 bases separated the two germline ends. This CDR3 is built from 15 residues. The CDR3 coding sequence is TGTGCCAGCAGCTTAGAGGGGACCCCGGGGAATGAGCAGTTCTTC. This codes for CASSLEGTPGNEQFF. The complete variable domain, with remaining parts taken from reference TRBV7-2 and TRBJ2-1, reads GAGVSQSPSNKVTEKGKDVELRCDPISGHTALYWYRQSLGQGLEFLIYFQGNSAPDKSGLPSDRFSAERTGGSVSTLTIQRTQQEDSAVYLCASSLEGTPGNEQFFGPGTRLTVL.

The chain uses TRBV6-2 or TRBV6-3 and TRBJ1-2, with 7 bases matching TRBD1. Germline lookup yields CDR1 MNHEY and CDR2 SVGEGT. The CDR3 extends over 15 amino acids. J was trimmed by 7 bases and V by 2 bases; bases with no gene match: 10. CDR3 region: CASSYPRQGVGGYTF. CDR3 coding DNA: TGTGCCAGCAGTTACCCACGACAGGGTGTGGGTGGCTACACCTTC.

The chain couples TRBV7-6 to TRBJ1-1; 7 bases are a match to TRBD1. CDR3 size: 19 residues. Trimming removed 5 bases from V and 3 bases from J; junction bases left unmatched: 21. Germline CDR1 reads SGHVS; CDR2 reads FNYEAQ. CDR3 region: CASSKLGTVSFGSHTEAFF. CDR3 nucleotide sequence: TGTGCCAGCAGCAAACTAGGGACAGTAAGTTTCGGGAGTCACACTGAAGCTTTCTTT.

V usage is TRBV7-2 and J usage is TRBJ1-2; D remains ambiguous. The CDR3 runs to 12 residues. Germline-derived CDR1 and CDR2 are SGHTA and FQGNSA. Trimming pared 2 bases from V and 5 bases from J, leaving 6 bases between. The CDR3 DNA reads as TGTGCCAGCAGCTTAAGAGAGTATGGCTACACCTTC. It specifies CASSLREYGYTF.

This clonotype was seen only a few times. This chain uses TRBV4-3 with TRBJ1-1; D remains ambiguous. Germline V gene sequence: CDR1 LGHNA, CDR2 YSLEER. CDR3 length equals 13 residues. V was shortened by 4 bases and J by 5 bases, with 11 bases between the two germline ends. CDR3 DNA sequence: TGCGCCAGCAGCCCCTGGACTGAAACTGAAGCTTTCTTT. As protein: CASSPWTETEAFF.

V gene TRBV20-1 combines with J gene TRBJ2-7, with TRBD2 matching over 9 bases. Trimming cost V 6 bases and J 0 bases; bases outside gene matches: 6. The CDR3 spans 14 residues. Germline lookup yields CDR1 DFQATT and CDR2 SNEGSKA (reference sequence). The CDR3 protein is CSALSGGDSYEQYF. CDR3 in DNA: TGCAGTGCGCTTAGCGGGGGAGACTCCTACGAGCAGTACTTC.

This clonotype was counted only a few times. Here the CDR3 reads CASGLGLYNEQFF. CDR3 nucleotide sequence: TGTGCTAGTGGTTTGGGACTATACAATGAGCAGTTCTTC. This chain joins TRBV12-5 and TRBJ2-1; D is perhaps TRBD2 (5 bases). Trimming stripped 1 base from V and 4 bases from J, with 5 bases between. CDR1 and CDR2 (germline): LGHNT, FRNRAP. The CDR3 is 13 residues long.

The chain couples TRBV4-3 to TRBJ2-7; D is ambiguous. CDR1 and CDR2 from the germline V gene are LGHNA and YSLEER. V gave up 6 bases and J gave up 6 bases, with 21 bases separating them. The CDR3 length is 15 residues. The DNA of the CDR3 is TGCGCCAGCAGTCCCGAACGGCAAGGGTCAATCGAGCAGTACTTC. This codes for CASSPERQGSIEQYF.

There are many counts of this clonotype. The chain uses TRBV4-3 and TRBJ2-5, with 7 bases fitting TRBD1. This CDR3 contains 15 residues. Germline CDR1 LGHNA, CDR2 YSLEER. Trimming cost V 0 bases and J 5 bases; bases outside gene matches: 6. In nucleotides, the CDR3 is TGCGCCAGCAGCCAAGATCCCAGGGGGAGTGAGACCCAGTACTTC. Its protein product is CASSQDPRGSETQYF.

This clonotype was recorded at least ten times. In nucleotides, the CDR3 is TGCGCCAGCATTGGGGACAGCTCCTACGAGCAGTACTTC. It translates to CASIGDSSYEQYF. J is TRBJ2-7 and V is TRBV5-1, with 7 nucleotides matching TRBD1. The CDR3 totals 13 residues. J was trimmed by 0 bases and V by 6 bases; bases with no gene match: 3. Per the germline V gene, CDR1 is SGHRS and CDR2 is YFSETQ.

This clonotype occurred a few times. This chain links TRBV18 with TRBJ1-2; no reliable D call. Germline V gene lookup returns CDR1 KGHSH and CDR2 LQKENI. V gave up 1 base and J gave up 6 bases, with 9 bases separating them. The CDR3 is 13 amino acids. The CDR3 here is CASSPRGPDGYTF. For the CDR3, the DNA is TGTGCCAGCTCACCACGAGGGCCGGATGGCTACACCTTC.

This clonotype was picked up a small number of times. The V gene is TRBV19, the J gene TRBJ1-2; D possibly corresponds to TRBD1 (5 bases). Germline V gene data show CDR1 as LNHDA and CDR2 as SQIVND (reference sequence). With 3 bases removed from V and 4 bases from J, the gap between germline ends came to 12 bases. There are 14 residues in the CDR3. Here the CDR3 reads CASSIAGPLYGYTF. The CDR3 nucleotides read TGTGCCAGTAGTATTGCAGGGCCTCTCTATGGCTACACCTTC. The variable domain in full, completed from reference TRBV19 and TRBJ1-2, reads DGGITQSPKYLFRKEGQNVTLSCEQNLNHDAMYWYRQDPGQGLRLIYYSQIVNDFQKGDIAEGYSVSREKKESFPLTVTSAQKNPTAFYLCASSIAGPLYGYTFGSGTRLTVV.

The gene calls are TRBV18 and TRBJ2-1; D might be TRBD2 (5 bases). CDR3 length: 15 residues. V was cut by 1 base and J by 2 bases, with 9 bases left in between. Germline loops: CDR1 KGHSH, CDR2 LQKENI. CDR3 nucleotide sequence: TGTGCCAGCTCACCACTCTCGGGGACCTACAATGAGCAGTTCTTC. This translates into CASSPLSGTYNEQFF.

This clonotype was counted a few times. The chain has TRBV20-1 and TRBJ1-6; tentative D call: TRBD1 (5 bases). The CDR3 has 13 residues. V lost 0 bases and J lost 9, with 9 bases in between. Germline CDR1 DFQATT, CDR2 SNEGSKA (reference sequence). The DNA of the CDR3 is TGCAGTGCTAGAGAAGGGGCTGGTTCACCCCTCCACTTT. Translating gives CSAREGAGSPLHF.